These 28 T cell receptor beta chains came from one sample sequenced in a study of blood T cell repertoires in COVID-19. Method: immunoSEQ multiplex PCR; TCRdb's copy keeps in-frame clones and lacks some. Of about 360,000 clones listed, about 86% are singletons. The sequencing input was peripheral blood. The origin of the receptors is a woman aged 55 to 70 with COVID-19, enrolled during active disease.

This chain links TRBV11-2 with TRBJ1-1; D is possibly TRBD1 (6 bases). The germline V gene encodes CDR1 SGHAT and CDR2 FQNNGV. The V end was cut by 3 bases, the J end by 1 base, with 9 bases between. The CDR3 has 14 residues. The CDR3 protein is CASSFTGTNTEAFF. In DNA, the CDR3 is TGTGCCAGCAGCTTCACAGGGACGAACACTGAAGCTTTCTTT.

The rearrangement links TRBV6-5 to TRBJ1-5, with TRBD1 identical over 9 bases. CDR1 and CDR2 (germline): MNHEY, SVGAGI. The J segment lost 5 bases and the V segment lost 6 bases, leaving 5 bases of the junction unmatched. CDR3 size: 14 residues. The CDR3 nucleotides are TGTGCCAGCAGACCCGGGACAGGGTATCAGCCCCAGCATTTT. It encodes CASRPGTGYQPQHF.

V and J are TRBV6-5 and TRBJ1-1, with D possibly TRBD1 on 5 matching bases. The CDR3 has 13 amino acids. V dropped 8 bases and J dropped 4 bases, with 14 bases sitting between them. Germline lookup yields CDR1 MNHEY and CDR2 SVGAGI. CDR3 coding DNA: TGTGCCAGCCGGAGGGGTGGTGGCACTGAAGCTTTCTTT. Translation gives CASRRGGGTEAFF.

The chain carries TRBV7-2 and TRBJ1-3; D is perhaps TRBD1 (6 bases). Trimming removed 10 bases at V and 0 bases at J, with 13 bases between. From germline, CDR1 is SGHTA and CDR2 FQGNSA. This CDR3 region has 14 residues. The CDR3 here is CATQTGPSGNTIYF. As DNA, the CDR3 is TGTGCCACCCAGACAGGCCCCTCTGGAAACACCATATATTTT.

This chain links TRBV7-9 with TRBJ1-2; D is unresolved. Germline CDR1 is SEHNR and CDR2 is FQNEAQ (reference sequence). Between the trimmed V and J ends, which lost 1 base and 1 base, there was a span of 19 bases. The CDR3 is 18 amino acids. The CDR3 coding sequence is TGTGCCAGCAGCTTAGTACCACCCGGTTGGCGGGATAACTATGGCTACACCTTC. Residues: CASSLVPPGWRDNYGYTF.

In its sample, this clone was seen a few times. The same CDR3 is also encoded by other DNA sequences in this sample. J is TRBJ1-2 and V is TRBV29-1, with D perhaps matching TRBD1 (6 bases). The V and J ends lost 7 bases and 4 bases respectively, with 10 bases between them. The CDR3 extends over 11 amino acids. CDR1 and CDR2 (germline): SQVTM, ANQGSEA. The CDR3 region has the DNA TGCAGCGCTGGGGGCGGCTATGGCTACACCTTC. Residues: CSAGGGYGYTF.

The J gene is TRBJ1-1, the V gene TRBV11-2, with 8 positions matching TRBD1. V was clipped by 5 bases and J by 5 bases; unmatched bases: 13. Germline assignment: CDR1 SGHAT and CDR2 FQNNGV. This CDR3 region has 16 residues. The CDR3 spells CASSPTGGSWKTEAFF. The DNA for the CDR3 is TGTGCCAGCAGCCCCACAGGGGGGAGCTGGAAAACTGAAGCTTTCTTT. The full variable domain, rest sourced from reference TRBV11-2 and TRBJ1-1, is EAGVAQSPRYKIIEKRQSVAFWCNPISGHATLYWYQQILGQGPKLLIQFQNNGVVDDSQLPKDRFSAERLKGVDSTLKIQPAKLEDSAVYLCASSPTGGSWKTEAFFGQGTRLTVV.

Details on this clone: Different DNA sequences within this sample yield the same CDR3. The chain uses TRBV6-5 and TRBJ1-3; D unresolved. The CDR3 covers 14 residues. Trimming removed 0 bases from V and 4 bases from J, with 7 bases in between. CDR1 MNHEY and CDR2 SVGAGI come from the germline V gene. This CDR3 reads CASSYSRSGNTIYF. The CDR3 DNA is TGTGCCAGCAGTTACTCGAGGTCGGGAAACACCATATATTTT.

The DNA for the CDR3 is TGTGCCAGCAGCAGCGGACAGGGGCAGGGTCAGCCCCAGCATTTT. This codes for CASSSGQGQGQPQHF. V gene TRBV21-1 combines with J gene TRBJ1-5; TRBD1, the D gene given by the table, was not confirmed from the DNA. TRBV21-1 counts as a pseudogene. CDR3 length equals 15 residues.

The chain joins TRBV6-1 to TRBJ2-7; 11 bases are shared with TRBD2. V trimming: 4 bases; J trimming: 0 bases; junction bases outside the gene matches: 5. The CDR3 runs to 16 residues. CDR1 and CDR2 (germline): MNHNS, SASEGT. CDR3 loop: CASSVSGGGFSYEQYF. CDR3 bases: TGTGCCAGCAGTGTTAGCGGGGGGGGTTTCTCCTACGAGCAGTACTTC.

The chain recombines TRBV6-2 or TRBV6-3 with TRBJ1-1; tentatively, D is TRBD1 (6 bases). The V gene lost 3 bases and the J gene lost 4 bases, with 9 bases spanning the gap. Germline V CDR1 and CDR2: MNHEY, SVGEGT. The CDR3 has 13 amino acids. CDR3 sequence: CASSYMGATEAFF. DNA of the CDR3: TGTGCCAGCAGTTATATGGGGGCCACTGAAGCTTTCTTT.

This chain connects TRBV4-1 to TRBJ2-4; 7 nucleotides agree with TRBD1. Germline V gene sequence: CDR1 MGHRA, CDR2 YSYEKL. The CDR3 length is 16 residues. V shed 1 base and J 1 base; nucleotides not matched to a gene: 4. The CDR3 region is CASSQGGTAAKNIQYF. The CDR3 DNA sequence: TGCGCCAGCAGCCAAGGTGGGACAGCCGCCAAAAACATTCAGTACTTC.

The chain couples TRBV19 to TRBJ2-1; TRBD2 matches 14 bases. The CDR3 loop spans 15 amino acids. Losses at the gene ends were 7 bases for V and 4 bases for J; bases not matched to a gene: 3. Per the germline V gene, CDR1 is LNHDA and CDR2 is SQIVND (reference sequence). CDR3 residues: CASTRTSGGYNEQFF. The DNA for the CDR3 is TGTGCCAGTACCCGGACTAGCGGGGGGTACAATGAGCAGTTCTTC.

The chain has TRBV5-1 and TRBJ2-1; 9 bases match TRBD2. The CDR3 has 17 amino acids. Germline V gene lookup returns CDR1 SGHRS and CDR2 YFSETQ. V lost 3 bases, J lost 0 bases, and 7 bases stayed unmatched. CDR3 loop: CASSSSGGPVSYNEQFF. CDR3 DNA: TGCGCCAGCAGCTCAAGCGGGGGGCCGGTCTCCTACAATGAGCAGTTCTTC.

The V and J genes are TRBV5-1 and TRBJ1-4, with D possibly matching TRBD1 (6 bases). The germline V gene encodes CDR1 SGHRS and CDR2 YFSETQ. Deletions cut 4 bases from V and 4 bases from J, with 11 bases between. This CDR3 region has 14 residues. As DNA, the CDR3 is TGCGCCAGCAGCCAACAGGGCCTTAATGAAAAACTGTTTTTT. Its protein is CASSQQGLNEKLFF.

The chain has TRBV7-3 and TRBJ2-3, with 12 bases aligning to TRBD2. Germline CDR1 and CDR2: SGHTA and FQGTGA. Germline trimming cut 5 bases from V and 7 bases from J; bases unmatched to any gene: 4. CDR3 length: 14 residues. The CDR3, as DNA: TGTGCCAGCAGCCCGACTAGCGGGGGAAATACGCAGTATTTT. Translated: CASSPTSGGNTQYF.

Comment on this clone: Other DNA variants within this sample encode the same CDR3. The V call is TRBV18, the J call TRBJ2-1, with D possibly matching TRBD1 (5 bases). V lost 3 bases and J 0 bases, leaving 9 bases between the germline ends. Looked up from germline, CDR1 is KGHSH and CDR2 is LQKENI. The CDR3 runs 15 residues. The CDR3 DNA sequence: TGTGCCAGCTCACCCCAGGGCGGCTCCTACAATGAGCAGTTCTTC. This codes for CASSPQGGSYNEQFF. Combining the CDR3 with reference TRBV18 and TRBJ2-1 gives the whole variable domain NAGVMQNPRHLVRRRGQEARLRCSPMKGHSHVYWYRQLPEEGLKFMVYLQKENIIDESGMPKERFSAEFPKEGPSILRIQQVVRGDSAAYFCASSPQGGSYNEQFFGPGTRLTVL.

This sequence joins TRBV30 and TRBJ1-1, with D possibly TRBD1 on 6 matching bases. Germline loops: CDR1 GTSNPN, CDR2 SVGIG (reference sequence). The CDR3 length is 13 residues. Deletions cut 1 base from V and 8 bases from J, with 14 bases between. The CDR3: CAWSGGGDLEAFF. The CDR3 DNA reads TGTGCCTGGAGTGGCGGGGGCGATCTAGAAGCTTTCTTT.

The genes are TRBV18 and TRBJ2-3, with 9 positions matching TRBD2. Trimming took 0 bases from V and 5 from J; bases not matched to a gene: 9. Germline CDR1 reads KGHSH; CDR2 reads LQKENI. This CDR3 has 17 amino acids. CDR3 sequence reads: CASSPPIGGGAKDTQYF. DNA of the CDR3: TGTGCCAGCTCACCACCGATCGGCGGGGGGGCCAAAGATACGCAGTATTTT.

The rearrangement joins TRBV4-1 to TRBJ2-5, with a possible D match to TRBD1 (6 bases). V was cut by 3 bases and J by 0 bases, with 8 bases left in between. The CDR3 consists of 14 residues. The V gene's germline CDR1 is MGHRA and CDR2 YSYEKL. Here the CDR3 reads CASSQDSYQETQYF. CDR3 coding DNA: TGCGCCAGCAGCCAGGACAGCTACCAAGAGACCCAGTACTTC.

For the CDR3, the DNA is TGTGCCAGCAGTGAAGGTGGACAAGTTGCAACTAATGAAAAACTGTTTTTT. It yields the protein CASSEGGQVATNEKLFF. This chain links TRBV6-1 with TRBJ1-4; possibly TRBD1 for D (5 bases). This CDR3 comprises 17 residues. V was cut by 1 base and J by 0 bases, with 12 bases left in between. The V gene's germline CDR1 is MNHNS and CDR2 SASEGT.

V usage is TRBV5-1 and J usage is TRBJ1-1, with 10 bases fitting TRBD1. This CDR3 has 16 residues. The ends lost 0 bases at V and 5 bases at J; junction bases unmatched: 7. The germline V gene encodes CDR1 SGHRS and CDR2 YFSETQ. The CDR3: CASSLEGQGSGTEAFF. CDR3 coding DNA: TGCGCCAGCAGCTTGGAGGGACAGGGGAGTGGAACTGAAGCTTTCTTT.

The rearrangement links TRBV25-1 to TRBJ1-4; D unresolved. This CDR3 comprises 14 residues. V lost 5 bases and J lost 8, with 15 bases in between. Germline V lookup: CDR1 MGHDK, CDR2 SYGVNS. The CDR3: CASSPSGFGEKLFF. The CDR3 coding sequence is TGTGCCAGCAGTCCCAGCGGTTTCGGCGAAAAACTGTTTTTT.

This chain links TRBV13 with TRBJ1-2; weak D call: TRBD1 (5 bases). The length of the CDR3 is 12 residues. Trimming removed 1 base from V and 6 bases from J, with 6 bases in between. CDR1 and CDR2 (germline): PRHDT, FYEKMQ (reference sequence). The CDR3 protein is CASSLAGNGYTF. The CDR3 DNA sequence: TGTGCCAGCAGCTTAGCAGGGAATGGCTACACCTTC.

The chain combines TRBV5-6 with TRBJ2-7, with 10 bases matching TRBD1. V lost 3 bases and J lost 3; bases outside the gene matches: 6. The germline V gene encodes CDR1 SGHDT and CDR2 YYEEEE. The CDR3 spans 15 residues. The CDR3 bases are TGTGCCAGCAGCTCAGGCCGGGACAGGGGCTACGAGCAGTACTTC. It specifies CASSSGRDRGYEQYF.

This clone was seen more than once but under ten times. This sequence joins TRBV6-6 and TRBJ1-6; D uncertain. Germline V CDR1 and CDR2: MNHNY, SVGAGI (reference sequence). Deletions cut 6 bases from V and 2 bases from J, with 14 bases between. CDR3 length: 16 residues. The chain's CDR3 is CASSPGLIAYNSPLHF. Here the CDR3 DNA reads TGTGCCAGCAGCCCCGGGTTGATCGCCTATAATTCACCCCTCCACTTT.

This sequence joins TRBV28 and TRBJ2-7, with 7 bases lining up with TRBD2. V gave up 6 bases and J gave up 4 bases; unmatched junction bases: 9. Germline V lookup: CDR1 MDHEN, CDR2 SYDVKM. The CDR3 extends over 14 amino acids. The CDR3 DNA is TGTGCCAGCAGCGCGGCAGGGACTACGTACGAGCAGTACTTC. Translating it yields CASSAAGTTYEQYF.

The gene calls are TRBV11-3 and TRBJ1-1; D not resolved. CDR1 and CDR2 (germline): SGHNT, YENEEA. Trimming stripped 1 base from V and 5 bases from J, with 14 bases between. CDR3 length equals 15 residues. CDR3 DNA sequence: TGTGCCAGCAGCTTAGTATACCGGACGGGGACTGAAGCTTTCTTT. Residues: CASSLVYRTGTEAFF.